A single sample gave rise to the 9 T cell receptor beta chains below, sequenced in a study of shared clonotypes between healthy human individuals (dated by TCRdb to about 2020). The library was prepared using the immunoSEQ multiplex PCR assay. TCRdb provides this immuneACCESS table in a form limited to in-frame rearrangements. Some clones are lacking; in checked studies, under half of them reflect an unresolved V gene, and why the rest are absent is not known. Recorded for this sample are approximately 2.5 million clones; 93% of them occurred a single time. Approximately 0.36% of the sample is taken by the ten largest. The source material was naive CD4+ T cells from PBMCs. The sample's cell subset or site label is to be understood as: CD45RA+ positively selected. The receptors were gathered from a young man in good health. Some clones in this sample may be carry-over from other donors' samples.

The CDR3, as DNA: TGTGCCAGCAGTGCCCCACGGGACAGGTGGTCAGTCTACGAGCAGTACTTC. This encodes CASSAPRDRWSVYEQYF. The rearrangement joins TRBV28 to TRBJ2-7; 8 nucleotides line up with TRBD1. CDR1 MDHEN and CDR2 SYDVKM come from the germline V gene. The CDR3 runs to 17 residues. V shed 5 bases, J shed 3 bases, and the junction held 15 bases outside the gene matches.

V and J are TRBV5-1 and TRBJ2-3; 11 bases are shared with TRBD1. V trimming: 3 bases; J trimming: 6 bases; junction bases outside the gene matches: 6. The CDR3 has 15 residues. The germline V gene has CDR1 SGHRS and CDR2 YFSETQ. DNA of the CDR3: TGCGCCAGCAGCTCGCGGGGACAGGGGGGCGATACGCAGTATTTT. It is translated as CASSSRGQGGDTQYF.

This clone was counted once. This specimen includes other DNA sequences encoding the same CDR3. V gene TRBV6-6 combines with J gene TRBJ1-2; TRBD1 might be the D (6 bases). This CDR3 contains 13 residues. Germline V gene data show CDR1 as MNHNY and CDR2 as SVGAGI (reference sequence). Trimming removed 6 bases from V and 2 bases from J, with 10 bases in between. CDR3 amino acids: CASSPQGNYGYTF. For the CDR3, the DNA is TGTGCCAGCAGCCCGCAGGGGAACTATGGCTACACCTTC.

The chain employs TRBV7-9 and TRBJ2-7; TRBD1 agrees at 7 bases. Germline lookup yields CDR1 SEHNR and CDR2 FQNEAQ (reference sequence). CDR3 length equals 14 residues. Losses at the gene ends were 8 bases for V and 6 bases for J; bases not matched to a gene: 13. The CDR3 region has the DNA TGTGCCAGCTCCCACGAGGGGGCGCGGCCCGAGCAGTACTTC. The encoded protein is CASSHEGARPEQYF.

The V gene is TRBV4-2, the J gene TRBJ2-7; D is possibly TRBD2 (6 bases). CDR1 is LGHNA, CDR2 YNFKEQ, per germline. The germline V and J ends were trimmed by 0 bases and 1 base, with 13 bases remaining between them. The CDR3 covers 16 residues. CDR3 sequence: CASSQDSSGRSYEQYF. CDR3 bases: TGTGCCAGCAGCCAAGATTCGTCGGGGAGGTCCTACGAGCAGTACTTC.

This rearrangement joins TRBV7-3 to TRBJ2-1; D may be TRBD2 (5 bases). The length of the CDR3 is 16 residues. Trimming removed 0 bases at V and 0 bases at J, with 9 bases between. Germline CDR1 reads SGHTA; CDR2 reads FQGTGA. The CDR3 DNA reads TGTGCCAGCAGCTTAACCCCGGCGGGCTCCTACAATGAGCAGTTCTTC. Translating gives CASSLTPAGSYNEQFF.

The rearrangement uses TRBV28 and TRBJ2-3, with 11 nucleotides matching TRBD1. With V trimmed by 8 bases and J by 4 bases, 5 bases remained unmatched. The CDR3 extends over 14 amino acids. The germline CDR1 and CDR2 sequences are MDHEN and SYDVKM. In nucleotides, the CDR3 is TGTGCCAGCCGGACAGGGGGCATCGCAGATACGCAGTATTTT. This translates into CASRTGGIADTQYF.

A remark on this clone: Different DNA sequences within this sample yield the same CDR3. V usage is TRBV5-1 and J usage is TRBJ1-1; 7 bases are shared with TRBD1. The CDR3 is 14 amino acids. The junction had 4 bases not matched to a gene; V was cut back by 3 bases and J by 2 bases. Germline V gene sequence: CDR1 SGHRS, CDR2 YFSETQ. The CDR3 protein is CASSSQGSNTEAFF. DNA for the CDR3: TGCGCCAGCAGCTCACAGGGGTCCAACACTGAAGCTTTCTTT.

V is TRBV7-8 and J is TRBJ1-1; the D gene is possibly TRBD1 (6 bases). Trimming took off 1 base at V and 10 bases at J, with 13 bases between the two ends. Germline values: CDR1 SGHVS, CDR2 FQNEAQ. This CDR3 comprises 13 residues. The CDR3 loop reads CASSLVWGARAFF. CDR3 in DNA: TGTGCCAGCAGCTTAGTTTGGGGGGCAAGAGCTTTCTTT. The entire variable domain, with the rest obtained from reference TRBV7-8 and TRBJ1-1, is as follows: GAGVSQSPRYKVAKRGQDVALRCDPISGHVSLFWYQQALGQGPEFLTYFQNEAQLDKSGLPSDRFFAERPEGSVSTLKIQRTQQEDSAVYLCASSLVWGARAFFGQGTRLTVV.